This T cell receptor beta chain was obtained from a study of blood T cell repertoires in COVID-19. Across the whole study: The cDNA or gDNA used as material had been derived from T cells, B-cell-depleted T cells, or PBMCs.

Self-reported history from a screening survey and questionnaire set each donor's cohort. Per the authors' pipeline: Reference gene primer amplification gave estimated nucleated cell counts. The protocol was immunoSEQ multiplex PCR, while the TCRdb copy is restricted to in-frame clones and leaves out a portion. The V and J calls and clone size come from that table; D and trimming were worked out from the DNA. The sample has some 140,000 clones, approximately 81% seen once. The CDR3 extends over 11 amino acids. From germline, CDR1 is LNHNV and CDR2 YYDKDF (reference sequence). Trimming cost V 4 bases and J 6 bases, with 4 bases left between them.

The genes are TRBV15 and TRBJ2-4; D uncertain. Input material: PBMCs or T cells enriched from blood (not recorded which). The clonotype comes from a man in his forties with acute COVID-19. CDR3 DNA sequence: TGTGCCACCAGCACGCGAAACATTCAGTACTTC. Amino acids: CATSTRNIQYF.